The clone carrying this TCR beta chain came up a few times. What it binds is not known. This specimen comes from a study of beta chain features in type 1 diabetes. General study results and limits: Moderate but significant shortening of TCRB CDR3s was recorded in all four CD4+ subsets from Type 1 diabetes patients. Reduced insertions and increased deletions marked VDJ junctions in type 1 diabetes patients.

This CDR3 spans 12 amino acids. Germline V gives CDR1 SGHVS, CDR2 FQNEAQ. The germline V and J ends were trimmed by 1 base and 6 bases, with 7 bases remaining between them. Investigators reverse transcribed all isolated RNA, so they sequenced expressed TCRB transcripts. Several million reads per sample on average were obtained from naive, central memory and regulatory T cell samples. Using immunoSEQ multiplex PCR, the repertoire was profiled, and TCRdb retains in-frame clones only, with some absent. The table records 150,000 to 200,000 clones, less than 9.5% of them present only once. The source is a woman aged 40 to 50 with type 1 diabetes. The V gene is TRBV7-8, the J gene TRBJ2-7; the D is unclear. Material: central memory CD4+ T cells from blood. This CDR3 is CASSLGRGEQYF. DNA of the CDR3: TGTGCCAGCAGCTTAGGAAGAGGCGAGCAGTACTTC.